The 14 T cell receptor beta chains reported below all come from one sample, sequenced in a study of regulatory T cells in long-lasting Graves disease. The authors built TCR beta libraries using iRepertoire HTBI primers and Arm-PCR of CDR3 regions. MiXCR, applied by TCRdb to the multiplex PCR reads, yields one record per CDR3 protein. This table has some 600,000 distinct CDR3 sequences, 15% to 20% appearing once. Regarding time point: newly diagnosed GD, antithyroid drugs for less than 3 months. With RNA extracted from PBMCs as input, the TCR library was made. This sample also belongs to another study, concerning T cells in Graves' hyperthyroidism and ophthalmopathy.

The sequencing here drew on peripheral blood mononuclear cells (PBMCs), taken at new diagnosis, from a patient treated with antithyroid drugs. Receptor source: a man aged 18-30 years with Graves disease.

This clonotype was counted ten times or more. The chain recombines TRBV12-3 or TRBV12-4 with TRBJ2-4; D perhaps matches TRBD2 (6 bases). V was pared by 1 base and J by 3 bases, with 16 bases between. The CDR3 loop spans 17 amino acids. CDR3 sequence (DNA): TGTGCCAGCAGTTTAGGCAGCGGGCGCACAGGCAAAAACATTCAGTACTTC. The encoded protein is CASSLGSGRTGKNIQYF.

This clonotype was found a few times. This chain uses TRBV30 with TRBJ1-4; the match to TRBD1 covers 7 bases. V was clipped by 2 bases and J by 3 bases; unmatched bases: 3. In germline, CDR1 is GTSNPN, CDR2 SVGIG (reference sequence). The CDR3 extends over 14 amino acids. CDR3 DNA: TGTGCCTGGAGTTCAGGGGGGTCTAATGAAAAACTGTTTTTT. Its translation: CAWSSGGSNEKLFF. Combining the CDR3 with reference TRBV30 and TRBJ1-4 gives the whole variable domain SQTIHQWPATLVQPVGSPLSLECTVEGTSNPNLYWYRQAAGRGLQLLFYSVGIGQISSEVPQNLSASRPQDRQFILSSKKLLLSDSGFYLCAWSSGGSNEKLFFGSGTQLSVL.

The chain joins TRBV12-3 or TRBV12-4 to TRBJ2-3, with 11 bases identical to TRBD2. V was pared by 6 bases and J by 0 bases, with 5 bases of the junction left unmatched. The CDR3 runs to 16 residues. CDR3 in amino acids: CASSRLAGTSTDTQYF. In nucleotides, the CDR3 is TGTGCCAGCAGCAGACTAGCGGGAACTAGCACAGATACGCAGTATTTT.

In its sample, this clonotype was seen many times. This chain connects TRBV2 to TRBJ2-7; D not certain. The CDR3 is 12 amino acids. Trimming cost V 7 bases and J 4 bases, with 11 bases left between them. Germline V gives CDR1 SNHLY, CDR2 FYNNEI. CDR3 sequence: CASTGSFYEQYF. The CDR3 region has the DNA TGTGCCAGCACCGGCAGCTTTTACGAGCAGTACTTC.

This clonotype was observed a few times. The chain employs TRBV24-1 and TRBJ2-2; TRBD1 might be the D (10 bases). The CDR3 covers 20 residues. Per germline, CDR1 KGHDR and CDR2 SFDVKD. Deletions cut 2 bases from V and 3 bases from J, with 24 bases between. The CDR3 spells CATSDSRQGAREGDTGELFF. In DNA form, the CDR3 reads TGTGCCACCAGTGATTCAAGACAGGGGGCGCGGGAGGGCGACACCGGGGAGCTGTTTTTT.

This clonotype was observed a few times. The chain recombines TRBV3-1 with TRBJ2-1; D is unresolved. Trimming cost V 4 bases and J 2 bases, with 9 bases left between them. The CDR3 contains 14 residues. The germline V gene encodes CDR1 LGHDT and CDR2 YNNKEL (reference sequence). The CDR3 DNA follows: TGTGCCAGCAGCCTTGCTTTTCCCTACAATGAGCAGTTCTTC. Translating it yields CASSLAFPYNEQFF.

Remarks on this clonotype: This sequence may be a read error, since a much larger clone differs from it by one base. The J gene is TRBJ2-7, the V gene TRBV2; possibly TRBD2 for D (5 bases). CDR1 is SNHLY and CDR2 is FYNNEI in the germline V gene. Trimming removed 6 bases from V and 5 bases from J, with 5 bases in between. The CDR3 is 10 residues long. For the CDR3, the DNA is TGTGCCAGCAGCGGGGACGAGCAGTACTTC. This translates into CASSGDEQYF.

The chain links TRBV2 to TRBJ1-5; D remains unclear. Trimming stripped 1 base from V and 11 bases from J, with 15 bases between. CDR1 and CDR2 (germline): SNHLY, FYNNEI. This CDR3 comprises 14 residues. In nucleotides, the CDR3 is TGTGCCAGCAGTGAAGAAACCCCAATCGATTCCCAGCATTTT. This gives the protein CASSEETPIDSQHF.

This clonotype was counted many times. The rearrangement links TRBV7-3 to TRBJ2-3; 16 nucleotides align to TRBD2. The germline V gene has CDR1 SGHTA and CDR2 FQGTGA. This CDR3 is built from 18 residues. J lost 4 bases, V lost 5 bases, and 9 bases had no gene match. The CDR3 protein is CASSPGTSGRGGADTQYF. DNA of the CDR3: TGTGCCAGCAGCCCCGGGACTAGCGGGAGGGGAGGCGCAGATACGCAGTATTTT.

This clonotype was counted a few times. CDR3: CASSEYYRDGYTF. The CDR3 nucleotides read TGTGCCAGCAGTGAATATTACAGAGACGGCTACACCTTC. The rearrangement links TRBV25-1 to TRBJ1-2; D uncertain. This CDR3 comprises 13 residues. V gave up 0 bases and J gave up 8 bases, with 10 bases separating them. Germline-derived CDR1 and CDR2 are MGHDK and SYGVNS.

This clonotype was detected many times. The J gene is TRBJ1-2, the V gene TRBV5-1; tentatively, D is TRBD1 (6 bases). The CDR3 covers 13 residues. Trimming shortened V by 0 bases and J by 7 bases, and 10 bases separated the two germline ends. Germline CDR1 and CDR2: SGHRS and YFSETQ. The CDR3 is CASSLDRVAGYTF. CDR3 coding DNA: TGCGCCAGCAGCTTGGACAGGGTTGCTGGCTACACCTTC.

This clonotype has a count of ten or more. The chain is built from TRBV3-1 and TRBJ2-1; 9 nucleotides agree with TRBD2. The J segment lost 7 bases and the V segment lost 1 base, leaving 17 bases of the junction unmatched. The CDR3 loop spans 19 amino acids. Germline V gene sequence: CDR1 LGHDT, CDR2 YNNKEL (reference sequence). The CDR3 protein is CASSQGPSGADRFSNEQFF. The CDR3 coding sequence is TGTGCCAGCAGCCAAGGTCCTAGCGGGGCGGATAGGTTTTCGAATGAGCAGTTCTTC.

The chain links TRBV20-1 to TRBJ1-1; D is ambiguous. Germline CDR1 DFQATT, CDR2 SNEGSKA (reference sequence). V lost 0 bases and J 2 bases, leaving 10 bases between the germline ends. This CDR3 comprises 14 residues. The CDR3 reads CSARDWQANTEAFF. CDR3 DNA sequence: TGCAGTGCTAGAGATTGGCAGGCAAACACTGAAGCTTTCTTT.

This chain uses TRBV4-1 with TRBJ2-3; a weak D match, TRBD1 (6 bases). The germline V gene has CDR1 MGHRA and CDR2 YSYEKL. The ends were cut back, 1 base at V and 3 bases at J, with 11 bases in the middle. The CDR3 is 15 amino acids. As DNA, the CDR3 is TGCGCCAGCAGCCAAGTTTTAACAGGGACAGATACGCAGTATTTT. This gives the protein CASSQVLTGTDTQYF.